This T cell receptor (beta chain) originates from a study of blood T cell repertoires in COVID-19. Study at large: T cells, B-cell-depleted T cells, or PBMCs provided the cDNA or gDNA that served as material.

Original processing notes: Scientists estimated how many nucleated cells there were by amplifying reference gene primers. Generated by immunoSEQ multiplex PCR, the TCRdb table keeps only in-frame clones and is missing some. Clone size and V and J calls were adopted from that table, with D and trimming inferred from the DNA. The sample has about 100,000 clones; about 83% are singletons. The length of the CDR3 is 13 residues. The germline V gene encodes CDR1 MNHEY and CDR2 SVGAGI. J gave up 4 bases and V 7 bases, and 3 bases lay outside the gene matches. The clonotype originates from a human donor in a cohort sampled during active COVID-19. Sequencing input: peripheral blood. The chain combines TRBV6-5 with TRBJ1-1; 10 bases fit TRBD1. The CDR3 loop is CASIRTGGTEAFF. The CDR3 coding sequence is TGTGCCAGCATCAGGACAGGGGGCACTGAAGCTTTCTTT.